This T cell receptor beta chain was sequenced during a study of molecular identifiers for immune sequencing clone quantification. The germline V and J ends were trimmed by 3 bases and 4 bases, with 15 bases remaining between them. The CDR3 covers 15 residues. Germline CDR1 is MDHEN and CDR2 is SYDVKM. TCRdb independently ran MiXCR on the PCR reads; one entry per CDR3 protein. The repertoire includes just under 650,000 distinct CDR3 sequences, just under 20% of them detected once, and roughly 0.9% sits in the top ten. The receptor's source is a human donor in good health. Some libraries in this study had Jurkat cell RNA spiked in. The J gene is TRBJ1-2, the V gene TRBV28, with a possible D match to TRBD1 (6 bases). The sequencing input was naive CD8+ T cells from blood, with Jurkat cell RNA spiked in. Subset defined: FACS-sorted CD8+CD4-CCR7+CD45RA+ naive T cells. CDR3 loop: CASSFGTGALYGYTF. The CDR3 nucleotides read TGTGCCAGCAGTTTTGGGACGGGGGCCCTCTATGGCTACACCTTC.